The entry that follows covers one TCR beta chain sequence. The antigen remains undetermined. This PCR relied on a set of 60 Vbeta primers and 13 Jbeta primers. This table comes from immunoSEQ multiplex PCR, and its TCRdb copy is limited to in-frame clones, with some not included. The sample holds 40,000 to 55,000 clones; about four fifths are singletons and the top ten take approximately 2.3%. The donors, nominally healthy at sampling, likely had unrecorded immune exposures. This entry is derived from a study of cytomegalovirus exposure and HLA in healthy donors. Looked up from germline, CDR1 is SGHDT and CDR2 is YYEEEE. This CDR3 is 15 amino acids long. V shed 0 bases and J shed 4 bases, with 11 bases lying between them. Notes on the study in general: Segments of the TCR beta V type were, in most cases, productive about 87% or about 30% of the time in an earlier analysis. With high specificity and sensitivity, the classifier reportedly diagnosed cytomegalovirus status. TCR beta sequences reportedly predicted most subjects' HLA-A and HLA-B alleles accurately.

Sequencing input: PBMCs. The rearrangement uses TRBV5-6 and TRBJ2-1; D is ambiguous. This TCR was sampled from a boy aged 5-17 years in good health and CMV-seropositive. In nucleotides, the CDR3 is TGTGCCAGCAGCTTGGTGGGTAGCAGTTACAATGAGCAGTTCTTC. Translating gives CASSLVGSSYNEQFF.